One T cell receptor (beta chain) is described in this entry. Its target is unknown. The researchers produced TCR beta cDNA from approximately 460 ng total RNA with a constant-region primer. TCR beta libraries came from three nested multiplex PCR rounds using slightly modified ARM-PCR. Use of TRBV1-TRBV30 forward primers with a C-beta reverse primer characterized the first two PCR rounds, which lasted around 9 cycles each. Each CDR3 protein gets one entry after TCRdb re-called the multiplex PCR reads with MiXCR. The table has over 250,000 distinct CDR3 sequences, almost 60% seen once. The record originates from a study of tumor-infiltrating lymphocytes in primary liver carcinoma. The study's findings and limits: Relative to blood, tumors carried a significantly larger fraction of the repertoire in their top 250 clones (p = 0.039). Tumor-adjacent and tumor-blood pairs showed less overlap than tumor region pairs.

They got blood RNA out of unsorted whole blood and also pulled out germline DNA. Prior to surgery, four milliliters of peripheral blood were drawn. Germline loops: CDR1 MNHNS, CDR2 SASEGT. The CDR3 is 15 residues long. The V segment lost 10 bases and the J segment 3 bases; nucleotides outside the gene matches: 11. The chain is built from TRBV6-1 and TRBJ2-1, with 8 bases fitting TRBD2. Sequenced input: peripheral blood. This clonotype was obtained from a woman in her 30s with primary liver carcinoma and hepatitis B virus infection. The CDR3 DNA sequence: TGTGCCAACTCTACCCTAAGCGGGAGCTACAATGAGCAGTTCTTC. Translating it yields CANSTLSGSYNEQFF.